The 8 T cell receptor beta chains given below trace back to one sample, sequenced in a study of blood T cell repertoires in COVID-19. Sequenced by immunoSEQ multiplex PCR; TCRdb stores in-frame clones only, minus some. The data show some 200,000 clones, 88% seen once. The sequenced sample consisted of PBMCs or T cells enriched from blood (not recorded which). The receptors were gathered from a woman aged 25 to 39 who had recovered from COVID-19.

V and J are TRBV10-3 and TRBJ2-7; 9 bases map to TRBD1. The germline CDR1 and CDR2 sequences are ENHRY and SYGVKD. V dropped 8 bases and J dropped 4; count of bases not matched to a gene: 6. The CDR3 spans 13 residues. The CDR3 bases are TGTGCCATCCTCCCAGGGACAGGGTACGAGCAGTACTTC. It is translated as CAILPGTGYEQYF.

This chain connects TRBV4-3 to TRBJ1-1; 9 nucleotides match TRBD1. This CDR3 spans 18 amino acids. Germline V gives CDR1 LGHNA, CDR2 YSLEER. V was clipped by 0 bases and J by 5 bases; unmatched bases: 13. As DNA, the CDR3 is TGCGCCAGCAGCCAAGAATTGGGTACAGGGGGCTTAGGGACTGAAGCTTTCTTT. This gives the protein CASSQELGTGGLGTEAFF.

CDR3 amino acids: CASSLGPGQPEKLFF. CDR3 bases: TGTGCCAGTAGTTTGGGACCGGGACAGCCAGAAAAACTGTTTTTT. The J gene is TRBJ1-4, the V gene TRBV19; TRBD1 matches 7 bases. CDR3 length: 15 residues. V shed 5 bases, J shed 8 bases, and the junction held 11 bases outside the gene matches. Per germline, CDR1 LNHDA and CDR2 SQIVND (reference sequence). Using reference TRBV19 and TRBJ1-4 for the parts outside the CDR3, the full variable domain is DGGITQSPKYLFRKEGQNVTLSCEQNLNHDAMYWYRQDPGQGLRLIYYSQIVNDFQKGDIAEGYSVSREKKESFPLTVTSAQKNPTAFYLCASSLGPGQPEKLFFGSGTQLSVL.

V usage is TRBV7-2 and J usage is TRBJ2-1, with 9 bases matching TRBD2. This CDR3 has 16 residues. V was pared by 8 bases and J by 8 bases, with 16 bases of the junction left unmatched. CDR1 is SGHTA and CDR2 is FQGNSA in the germline V gene. This chain's CDR3 is CASRPTRGGALDEQFF. The CDR3 DNA follows: TGTGCCAGCCGTCCAACTCGCGGGGGGGCCTTAGATGAGCAGTTCTTC.

This clone showed up just once. This chain joins TRBV7-3 and TRBJ2-5; no firm D call. The CDR3 length is 13 residues. V was clipped by 3 bases and J by 5 bases, with 10 bases between them. The germline V gene has CDR1 SGHTA and CDR2 FQGTGA. The CDR3 DNA is TGTGCCAGCAGCTTTAGCCGGCAGGAGACCCAGTACTTC. It yields the protein CASSFSRQETQYF.

In its sample, this clone was seen many times. Written as DNA, the CDR3 is TGTGCCAGCAGTTTTAGGGGATTCGGCTACACCTTC. Translating gives CASSFRGFGYTF. V gene TRBV6-5 combines with J gene TRBJ1-2, with a weak D call TRBD1 (5 bases). The CDR3 length is 12 residues. Deletions cut 4 bases from V and 8 bases from J, with 11 bases between. The germline V gene encodes CDR1 MNHEY and CDR2 SVGAGI.

The rearrangement joins TRBV10-3 to TRBJ1-1; TRBD1 might be the D (5 bases). CDR3 length equals 14 residues. V was pared by 6 bases and J by 1 base, with 12 bases between. From germline, CDR1 is ENHRY and CDR2 SYGVKD. CDR3 sequence reads: CAISEFGQNTEAFF. The CDR3 nucleotides are TGTGCCATCAGCGAATTTGGACAGAACACTGAAGCTTTCTTT.

The genes are TRBV12-3 or TRBV12-4 and TRBJ1-4; possibly TRBD1 for D (6 bases). The V end lost 4 bases, the J end lost 8 bases, and 11 bases lay between the germline ends. This CDR3 spans 13 amino acids. The CDR3 loop reads CASSSDSNEKLFF. Written as DNA, the CDR3 is TGTGCCAGCAGTTCGGACAGCAACGAAAAACTGTTTTTT.